This paragraph reports one TCR beta chain. These data come from a study of early T cells in non-severe SARS-CoV-2 infection. V gave up 6 bases and J gave up 5 bases; unmatched junction bases: 10. This CDR3 spans 16 amino acids. Germline V gene lookup returns CDR1 SGHTA and CDR2 FQGTGA. Unique molecular identifiers (one per individual cDNA molecule) were attached. In TCRdb, the 5' RACE reads were re-called with MiXCR into one record per CDR3 protein. The sample records 50,000 or so distinct CDR3 sequences, 12% being singletons. The sample was whole blood. This chain joins TRBV7-3 and TRBJ2-2; the match to TRBD1 covers 9 bases. The source of this sequence is an adult who was a healthcare worker with PCR-confirmed SARS-CoV-2 infection or an uninfected control (not recorded which). The CDR3 DNA reads TGTGCCAGCAGGGTTACCGGGACAGGGAGGACCGGGGAGCTGTTTTTT. It translates to CASRVTGTGRTGELFF.